What follows are 31 T cell receptor beta chains derived from one specimen sequenced in a study of cytomegalovirus exposure and HLA in healthy donors. This PCR relied on a set of 60 Vbeta primers and 13 Jbeta primers. TCRdb keeps only in-frame clones here, not all; method: immunoSEQ multiplex PCR. This table has about 200,000 clones, about four fifths appearing once. Sequencing was done on a sample of PBMCs. The receptors originated from a middle-aged man in good health and CMV-seropositive.

This clone was counted a single time. This rearrangement joins TRBV7-6 to TRBJ1-1, with 9 bases aligning to TRBD1. CDR3 length equals 13 residues. After removal of 6 bases from V and 5 bases from J, the junction contained 4 bases not matched to a gene. The germline V gene encodes CDR1 SGHVS and CDR2 FNYEAQ. CDR3 protein: CASRQGAGTEAFF. The CDR3 coding sequence is TGTGCCAGCAGACAGGGGGCAGGTACTGAAGCTTTCTTT.

The chain uses TRBV5-1 and TRBJ1-1; 8 bases match TRBD1. This CDR3 contains 18 residues. The germline gives CDR1 SGHRS, CDR2 YFSETQ. Losses at the gene ends were 3 bases for V and 6 bases for J; bases not matched to a gene: 19. Here the CDR3 reads CASSWGSGGVTGAPEAFF. Written as DNA, the CDR3 is TGCGCCAGCAGCTGGGGGTCAGGGGGCGTGACGGGCGCCCCTGAAGCTTTCTTT.

V and J are TRBV27 and TRBJ1-5, with 9 bases fitting TRBD1. Unmatched junction bases numbered 11, after V lost 6 bases and J lost 5 bases. The length of the CDR3 is 16 residues. The germline CDR1 and CDR2 sequences are MNHEY and SMNVEV (reference sequence). The CDR3: CASRRLEDRGYQPQHF. In DNA, the CDR3 is TGTGCCAGCAGACGACTCGAGGACAGGGGATATCAGCCCCAGCATTTT.

This clone was counted only a few times. The chain couples TRBV11-1 to TRBJ1-1; maybe TRBD1 (5 bases). The CDR3 sequence is 14 residues long. Germline CDR1 and CDR2: SGHAT and FQDESV (reference sequence). The ends were cut back, 6 bases at V and 1 base at J, with 12 bases in the middle. The CDR3 DNA reads as TGTGCCAGCAGTCGGGGGATGGGGAACACTGAAGCTTTCTTT. The encoded protein is CASSRGMGNTEAFF.

The chain recombines TRBV7-8 with TRBJ2-3; TRBD2 matches at 14 bases. J gave up 4 bases and V 3 bases, and 6 bases lay outside the gene matches. The CDR3 is 17 amino acids. CDR1 and CDR2 (germline): SGHVS, FQNEAQ. CDR3 loop: CASSFGLAGGLPDTQYF. Here the CDR3 DNA reads TGTGCCAGCAGCTTTGGACTAGCGGGAGGCTTGCCAGATACGCAGTATTTT.

The genes are TRBV14 and TRBJ2-5; tentative D call: TRBD1 (6 bases). The J call is uncertain, as TRBJ2-7 better fits the DNA end. Looked up from germline, CDR1 is SGHDN and CDR2 is FVKESK. The CDR3 totals 14 residues. The CDR3 DNA follows: TGTGCCAGCGGTACCGGGACACGGGGCCTCGAGCAGTACTTC. It encodes CASGTGTRGLEQYF.

This chain links TRBV29-1 with TRBJ2-5; TRBD2 agrees at 7 bases. CDR1 and CDR2 (germline): SQVTM, ANQGSEA. The CDR3 length is 12 residues. V dropped 4 bases and J dropped 4; count of bases not matched to a gene: 3. In nucleotides, the CDR3 is TGCAGCGTTGGGGGGGGGATAGAGACCCAGTACTTC. Its protein is CSVGGGIETQYF.

The chain has TRBV4-1 and TRBJ2-3; 11 bases line up with TRBD2. V gave up 1 base and J gave up 3 bases; unmatched junction bases: 6. Germline V gives CDR1 MGHRA, CDR2 YSYEKL. The CDR3 has 17 amino acids. The CDR3 nucleotides are TGCGCCAGCAGCCAAGCGCTAGCGGGAGGTTTAACAGATACGCAGTATTTT. This encodes CASSQALAGGLTDTQYF.

The sample holds one count of this clone. This sequence joins TRBV29-1 and TRBJ1-3; 8 bases agree with TRBD1. V was clipped by 6 bases and J by 3 bases; unmatched bases: 1. This CDR3 region has 12 residues. CDR1 and CDR2 from the germline V gene are SQVTM and ANQGSEA. The CDR3 coding sequence is TGCAGCGTCGGACAGGGTGGAAACACCATATATTTT. It translates to CSVGQGGNTIYF.

The chain recombines TRBV13 with TRBJ1-5, with D possibly being TRBD1 (6 bases). V lost 5 bases to trimming and J lost 3 bases, with 11 bases between them. The V gene's germline CDR1 is PRHDT and CDR2 FYEKMQ (reference sequence). CDR3 size: 14 residues. CDR3 amino acids: CASSLQGNNQPQHF. The CDR3 DNA sequence: TGTGCCAGCAGCCTCCAGGGGAACAATCAGCCCCAGCATTTT.

This clone was seen only a few times. The chain recombines TRBV7-2 with TRBJ2-7; TRBD1 matches at 7 bases. Germline V gene sequence: CDR1 SGHTA, CDR2 FQGNSA. The CDR3 contains 14 residues. V shed 4 bases and J 3 bases; nucleotides not matched to a gene: 6. The CDR3 spells CASSSAGTVYEQYF. The DNA of the CDR3 is TGTGCCAGCAGCTCTGCCGGGACAGTCTACGAGCAGTACTTC.

The genes are TRBV4-1 and TRBJ2-3; no clear D. With 4 bases removed from V and 4 bases from J, the gap between germline ends came to 15 bases. The CDR3 contains 15 residues. Germline V gene lookup returns CDR1 MGHRA and CDR2 YSYEKL. CDR3 residues: CASSLTGESADTQYF. Written as DNA, the CDR3 is TGCGCCAGCAGCCTGACTGGAGAAAGCGCAGATACGCAGTATTTT.

The chain recombines TRBV10-3 with TRBJ2-2; 9 nucleotides line up with TRBD2. This CDR3 contains 16 residues. Germline lookup yields CDR1 ENHRY and CDR2 SYGVKD. With 4 bases clipped from V and 0 bases from J, the junction kept 3 bases outside the gene matches. DNA for the CDR3: TGTGCCATCAGTGTAGGACTAGCGACGAACACCGGGGAGCTGTTTTTT. Protein: CAISVGLATNTGELFF.

CDR3 amino acids: CASSPQVGGGNQPQHF. The CDR3, as DNA: TGTGCCAGCTCACCACAAGTTGGGGGGGGCAATCAGCCCCAGCATTTT. The rearrangement joins TRBV18 to TRBJ1-5, with D possibly being TRBD1 (5 bases). Germline lookup yields CDR1 KGHSH and CDR2 LQKENI. V was cut by 1 base and J by 2 bases, with 12 bases left in between. The CDR3 consists of 16 residues.

This clone has just a few counts. V gene TRBV28 combines with J gene TRBJ1-1; D is unresolved. This CDR3 spans 12 amino acids. Germline CDR1 reads MDHEN; CDR2 reads SYDVKM. Trimming left V 4 bases short and J 6 bases short, with 9 bases between. The CDR3 DNA sequence: TGTGCCAGCAGTTCGTTGTCTTCTGAAGCTTTCTTT. Its translation is CASSSLSSEAFF.

The chain uses TRBV6-6 and TRBJ2-7; the match to TRBD2 covers 8 bases. Per germline, CDR1 MNHNY and CDR2 SVGAGI (reference sequence). The CDR3 spans 15 residues. The V segment lost 7 bases and the J segment 12 bases; nucleotides outside the gene matches: 20. The CDR3 region is CASTDAIAGSLSPYF. The CDR3 DNA reads as TGTGCCAGCACTGACGCGATAGCGGGATCACTAAGTCCGTACTTC.

The chain couples TRBV21-1 to TRBJ1-2; the DNA was not compared with TRBD1, the D call given in the table. TRBV21-1 is given as a pseudogene. CDR3 length: 16 amino acids. Here the CDR3 reads CASSPCFGARGDGYTF. Written as DNA, the CDR3 is TGTGCCAGCAGCCCATGCTTCGGGGCCAGGGGGGATGGCTACACCTTC.

This chain links TRBV28 with TRBJ1-2; 7 bases align to TRBD1. Germline-derived CDR1 and CDR2 are MDHEN and SYDVKM. Losses at the gene ends were 4 bases for V and 0 bases for J; bases not matched to a gene: 14. The CDR3 is 18 amino acids. CDR3 DNA sequence: TGTGCCAGCAGTTCGTTTCTCATGACAGGGACAGCTAACTATGGCTACACCTTC. This encodes CASSSFLMTGTANYGYTF.

This chain links TRBV30 with TRBJ1-5; D is uncertain. Germline V gives CDR1 GTSNPN, CDR2 SVGIG (reference sequence). The CDR3 spans 14 residues. The germline V and J ends were trimmed by 3 bases and 7 bases, with 16 bases remaining between them. CDR3: CAWSAGSPGQPQHF. Here the CDR3 DNA reads TGTGCCTGGAGCGCTGGGTCCCCGGGACAGCCCCAGCATTTT.

CDR3 nucleotides: TGTGCCAGCAGTTCGACAGGACGAGCTTTCTTT. Translating it yields CASSSTGRAFF. The J gene is TRBJ1-1, the V gene TRBV28, with TRBD1 as a possible D gene (6 bases). The CDR3 is made up of 11 amino acids. Germline V lookup: CDR1 MDHEN, CDR2 SYDVKM. V lost 4 bases and J lost 10, with 10 bases in between.

This chain joins TRBV27 and TRBJ2-2; D gene ambiguous. Trimming stripped 5 bases from V and 8 bases from J, with 9 bases between. This CDR3 is 12 amino acids long. Germline CDR1 MNHEY, CDR2 SMNVEV (reference sequence). CDR3 in DNA: TGTGCCAGCAGTCTATTACAGGGGGAGCTGTTTTTT. Its translation is CASSLLQGELFF.

V and J are TRBV30 and TRBJ1-4; 7 bases are shared with TRBD1. With V trimmed by 2 bases and J by 13 bases, 7 bases remained unmatched. The germline V gene has CDR1 GTSNPN and CDR2 SVGIG (reference sequence). The CDR3 sequence is 12 residues long. In DNA, the CDR3 is TGTGCCTGGAGTCAACAGGGGTTCGCACTGTTTTTT. Protein product: CAWSQQGFALFF.

V is TRBV7-9 and J is TRBJ1-3; unclear D gene. V dropped 5 bases and J dropped 0 bases, with 11 bases sitting between them. The CDR3 runs to 15 residues. Germline lookup yields CDR1 SEHNR and CDR2 FQNEAQ (reference sequence). CDR3 coding DNA: TGTGCCAGCAGCGTAGACGGGTCCTCTGGAAACACCATATATTTT. Translating gives CASSVDGSSGNTIYF.

The rearrangement uses TRBV5-4 and TRBJ2-7; 14 bases map to TRBD2. Germline V gene sequence: CDR1 SGHNT, CDR2 YYREEE (reference sequence). J gave up 5 bases and V 5 bases, and 9 bases lay outside the gene matches. This CDR3 spans 16 amino acids. The CDR3 spells CASSWGLAGVGHEQYF. CDR3 nucleotide sequence: TGTGCCAGCAGTTGGGGACTAGCGGGAGTAGGGCACGAGCAGTACTTC.

The chain links TRBV30 to TRBJ2-7; 9 bases match TRBD1. Germline lookup yields CDR1 GTSNPN and CDR2 SVGIG (reference sequence). The trim removed 5 bases at V and 4 bases at J, leaving 9 bases unmatched. The CDR3 length is 14 residues. The chain's CDR3 is CAWVPGQGLYEQYF. The CDR3 nucleotides read TGTGCCTGGGTCCCGGGACAGGGTCTTTACGAGCAGTACTTC.

V gene TRBV5-6 combines with J gene TRBJ2-7, with 7 positions matching TRBD2. The CDR3 runs to 13 residues. Looked up from germline, CDR1 is SGHDT and CDR2 is YYEEEE. V lost 0 bases, J lost 5 bases, and 2 bases stayed unmatched. The DNA for the CDR3 is TGTGCCAGCAGCTTGGTCGGGGGGAACGAGCAGTACTTC. It codes for CASSLVGGNEQYF. The full variable domain, completed using reference TRBV5-6 and TRBJ2-7, is DAGVTQSPTHLIKTRGQQVTLRCSPKSGHDTVSWYQQALGQGPQFIFQYYEEEERQRGNFPDRFSGHQFPNYSSELNVNALLLGDSALYLCASSLVGGNEQYFGPGTRLTVT.

Points on this clone: Distinct nucleotide sequences in the sample also encode this CDR3. The chain carries TRBV2 and TRBJ2-7, with 13 positions matching TRBD2. J was trimmed by 4 bases and V by 6 bases; bases with no gene match: 3. This CDR3 region has 14 residues. Germline CDR1 is SNHLY and CDR2 is FYNNEI. The CDR3 nucleotides read TGTGCCAGCAGACGGACTAGCGGGAGTTACGAGCAGTACTTC. It translates to CASRRTSGSYEQYF.

This rearrangement joins TRBV5-1 to TRBJ1-2, with D perhaps TRBD1 (6 bases). The CDR3 totals 16 residues. V was cut by 0 bases and J by 0 bases, with 12 bases left in between. Germline loops: CDR1 SGHRS, CDR2 YFSETQ. This chain's CDR3 is CASSLDGAGANYGYTF. CDR3 coding DNA: TGCGCCAGCAGCTTGGATGGGGCAGGGGCTAACTATGGCTACACCTTC.

V is TRBV11-3 and J is TRBJ2-2; 7 bases map to TRBD1. The junction had 4 bases not matched to a gene; V was cut back by 3 bases and J by 6 bases. This CDR3 has 14 amino acids. Germline CDR1 is SGHNT and CDR2 is YENEEA. For the CDR3, the DNA is TGTGCCAGCAGCTTGTTGACAGGGTCCGGGGAGCTGTTTTTT. The encoded protein is CASSLLTGSGELFF.

The V and J genes are TRBV7-9 and TRBJ2-5; perhaps TRBD1 as D (6 bases). Germline values: CDR1 SEHNR, CDR2 FQNEAQ (reference sequence). This CDR3 spans 14 amino acids. With 5 bases removed from V and 4 bases from J, the gap between germline ends came to 14 bases. The CDR3 protein is CASSLGGQGETQYF. DNA for the CDR3: TGTGCCAGCAGCCTAGGGGGTCAGGGAGAGACCCAGTACTTC.

This chain joins TRBV7-2 and TRBJ1-1, with TRBD1 matching over 8 bases. The CDR3 extends over 16 amino acids. After removal of 3 bases from V and 0 bases from J, the junction contained 6 bases not matched to a gene. Germline lookup yields CDR1 SGHTA and CDR2 FQGNSA. CDR3: CASSFDGTGMNTEAFF. In nucleotides, the CDR3 is TGTGCCAGCAGCTTCGATGGGACAGGAATGAACACTGAAGCTTTCTTT.